The 10 T cell receptor beta chains reported below all come from one sample, sequenced in a study of T cells in Graves' hyperthyroidism and ophthalmopathy. It was RNA transcripts that yielded the amplified TCR beta CDR3 regions. The primer set for the first-round RT-PCR of the TCR CDR3 was HTBI. MiXCR was run by TCRdb on the multiplex PCR reads, yielding one entry per CDR3 protein. The table shows roughly 660,000 distinct CDR3 sequences, with roughly a sixth occurring only once. Sequenced: blood. These receptors originate from a man aged 45-65 years with Graves' hyperthyroidism.

This clonotype was recorded many times. This chain links TRBV10-3 with TRBJ1-1, with TRBD1 as a possible D gene (6 bases). The CDR3 runs to 14 residues. V dropped 5 bases and J dropped 4 bases, with 14 bases sitting between them. The germline V gene encodes CDR1 ENHRY and CDR2 SYGVKD. CDR3 protein: CAISPGHPSTEAFF. CDR3 nucleotide sequence: TGTGCCATCAGTCCGGGACATCCCAGCACTGAAGCTTTCTTT.

In this sample, this clonotype turned up many times. The CDR3 coding sequence is TGTGCCAGCTCACCACCTTCCCCGGGGTTCTACGAGCAGTACTTC. Protein sequence: CASSPPSPGFYEQYF. The chain links TRBV18 to TRBJ2-7; the D gene is possibly TRBD2 (5 bases). CDR1 and CDR2 (germline): KGHSH, LQKENI. Trimming pared 0 bases from V and 3 bases from J, leaving 12 bases between. This CDR3 contains 15 residues.

V and J are TRBV4-3 and TRBJ1-2; D gene ambiguous. Trimming removed 0 bases at V and 3 bases at J, with 11 bases between. CDR1 and CDR2 (germline): LGHNA, YSLEER. The CDR3 is 15 residues long. This CDR3 is CASSQEGGPHYGYTF. CDR3 bases: TGCGCCAGCAGCCAAGAAGGAGGGCCACACTATGGCTACACCTTC.

This clonotype occurred many times. The chain carries TRBV7-2 and TRBJ2-1, with a weak D call TRBD2 (6 bases). V dropped 4 bases and J dropped 4 bases, with 11 bases sitting between them. The CDR3 runs to 14 residues. Per the germline V gene, CDR1 is SGHTA and CDR2 is FQGNSA. CDR3 coding DNA: TGTGCCAGCAGCTCCCGGGAGAGGTACAATGAGCAGTTCTTC. Translation gives CASSSRERYNEQFF.

This clonotype was counted many times. The V gene is TRBV28, the J gene TRBJ1-1; D unclear. The CDR3 length is 15 residues. Germline V lookup: CDR1 MDHEN, CDR2 SYDVKM. The V and J ends lost 2 bases and 6 bases respectively, with 16 bases between them. CDR3 sequence reads: CASSLMSLERAEAFF. The CDR3 DNA is TGTGCCAGCAGTTTAATGTCATTGGAGAGGGCTGAAGCTTTCTTT.

Ten or more counts support this clonotype. The chain recombines TRBV27 with TRBJ1-2, with D perhaps TRBD1 (5 bases). Trimming pared 3 bases from V and 3 bases from J, leaving 11 bases between. This CDR3 region has 14 residues. From germline, CDR1 is MNHEY and CDR2 SMNVEV (reference sequence). This CDR3 is CASSFLRGHYGYTF. CDR3 coding DNA: TGTGCCAGCAGTTTTCTCCGGGGCCACTATGGCTACACCTTC.

This chain links TRBV28 with TRBJ2-7; 10 bases are shared with TRBD2. CDR3 length equals 14 residues. Germline V gene sequence: CDR1 MDHEN, CDR2 SYDVKM. The V gene end was trimmed by 6 bases and the J gene end by 6 bases; junction bases not matched to a gene: 8. The CDR3 here is CASRAVAGGREQYF. CDR3 in DNA: TGTGCCAGCAGAGCTGTAGCGGGAGGTCGCGAGCAGTACTTC.

This clonotype was seen ten or more times. This sequence joins TRBV27 and TRBJ1-5; maybe TRBD1 (6 bases). This CDR3 comprises 15 residues. Germline assignment: CDR1 MNHEY and CDR2 SMNVEV (reference sequence). V was shortened by 6 bases and J by 3 bases, with 15 bases between the two germline ends. The CDR3, as DNA: TGTGCCAGCAGCCTGTTCCGGACAGACAATCAGCCCCAGCATTTT. Protein sequence: CASSLFRTDNQPQHF.

Comment on this clonotype: One end of the junction is discordant with germline, which a read error may explain. This chain joins TRBV6-2 or TRBV6-3 and TRBJ2-7; 12 bases line up with TRBD1. The CDR3 runs 14 residues. CDR1 is MNHEY and CDR2 is SVGEGT in the germline V gene. CDR3 in amino acids: CASSSTGTGGNRGF. CDR3 coding DNA: TGTGCCAGCAGTTCCACCGGGACAGGGGGCAATAGAGGCTTC.

To note about this clonotype: Possible read error: a much larger clone is one base away. V is TRBV19 and J is TRBJ2-7; 9 nucleotides line up with TRBD1. The CDR3 sequence is 13 residues long. The J segment lost 2 bases and the V segment lost 8 bases, leaving 4 bases of the junction unmatched. Germline CDR1 is LNHDA and CDR2 is SQIVND (reference sequence). The CDR3 spells CASGQGPPYEQYF. CDR3 sequence (DNA): TGTGCCAGTGGACAGGGGCCTCCCTACGAGCAGTACTTC.